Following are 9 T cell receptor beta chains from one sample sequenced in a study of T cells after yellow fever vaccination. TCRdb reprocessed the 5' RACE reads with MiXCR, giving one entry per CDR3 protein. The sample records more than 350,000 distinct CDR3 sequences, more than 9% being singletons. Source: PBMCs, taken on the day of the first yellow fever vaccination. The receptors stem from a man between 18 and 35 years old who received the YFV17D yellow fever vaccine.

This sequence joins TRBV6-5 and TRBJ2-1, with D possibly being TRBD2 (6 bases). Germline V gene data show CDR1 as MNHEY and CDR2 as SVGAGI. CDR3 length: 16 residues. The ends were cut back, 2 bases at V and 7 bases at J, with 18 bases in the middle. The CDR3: CASSYRVEGGRNEQFF. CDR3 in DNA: TGTGCCAGCAGTTACAGAGTGGAGGGCGGAAGGAATGAGCAGTTCTTC.

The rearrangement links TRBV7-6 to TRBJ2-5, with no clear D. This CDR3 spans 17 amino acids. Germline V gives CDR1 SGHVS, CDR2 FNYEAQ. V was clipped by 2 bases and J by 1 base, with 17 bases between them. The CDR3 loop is CASSLKPPRNFQETQYF. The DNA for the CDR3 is TGTGCCAGCAGCTTAAAACCCCCCCGGAATTTCCAAGAGACCCAGTACTTC.

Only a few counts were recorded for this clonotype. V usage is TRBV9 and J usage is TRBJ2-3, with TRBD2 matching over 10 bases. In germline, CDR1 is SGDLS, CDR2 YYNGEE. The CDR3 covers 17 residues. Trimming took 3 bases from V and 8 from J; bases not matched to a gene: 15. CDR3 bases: TGTGCCAGCAGCGGACCCAAAGGAGCGGGGGGGCTGGGTACGCAGTATTTT. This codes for CASSGPKGAGGLGTQYF.

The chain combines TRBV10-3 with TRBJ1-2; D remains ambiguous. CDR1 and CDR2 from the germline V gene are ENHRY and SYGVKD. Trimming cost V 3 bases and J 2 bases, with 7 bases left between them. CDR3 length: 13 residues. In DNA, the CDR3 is TGTGCCATCAGTGAAAACCAAAACTATGGCTACACCTTC. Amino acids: CAISENQNYGYTF.

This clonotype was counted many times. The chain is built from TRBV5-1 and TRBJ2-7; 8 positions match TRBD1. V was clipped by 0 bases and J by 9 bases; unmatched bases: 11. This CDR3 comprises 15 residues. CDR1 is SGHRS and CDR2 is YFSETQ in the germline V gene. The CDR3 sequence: CASSLDSQGGVVQYF. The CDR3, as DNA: TGCGCCAGCAGCTTGGATTCACAGGGGGGTGTAGTGCAGTACTTC. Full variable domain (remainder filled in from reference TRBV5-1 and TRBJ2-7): KAGVTQTPRYLIKTRGQQVTLSCSPISGHRSVSWYQQTPGQGLQFLFEYFSETQRNKGNFPGRFSGRQFSNSRSEMNVSTLELGDSALYLCASSLDSQGGVVQYFGPGTRLTVT.

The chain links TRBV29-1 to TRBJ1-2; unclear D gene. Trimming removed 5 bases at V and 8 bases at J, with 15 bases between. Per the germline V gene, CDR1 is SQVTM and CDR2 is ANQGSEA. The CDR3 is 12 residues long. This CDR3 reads CSVSTGMWGYTF. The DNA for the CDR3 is TGCAGCGTTAGTACCGGGATGTGGGGCTACACCTTC.

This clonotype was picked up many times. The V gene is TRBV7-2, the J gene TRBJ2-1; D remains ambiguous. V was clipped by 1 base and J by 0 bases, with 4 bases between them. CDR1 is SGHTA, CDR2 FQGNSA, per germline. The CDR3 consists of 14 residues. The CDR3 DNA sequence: TGTGCCAGCAGCTTAGAGCACTCCTACAATGAGCAGTTCTTC. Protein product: CASSLEHSYNEQFF.

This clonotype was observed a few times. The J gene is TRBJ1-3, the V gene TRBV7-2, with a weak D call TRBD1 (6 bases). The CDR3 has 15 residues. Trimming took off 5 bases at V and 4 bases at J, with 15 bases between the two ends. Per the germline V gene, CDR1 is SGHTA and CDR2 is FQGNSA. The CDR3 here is CASSPAGTPGNTIYF. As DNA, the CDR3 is TGTGCCAGCAGCCCAGCCGGGACACCAGGAAACACCATATATTTT.

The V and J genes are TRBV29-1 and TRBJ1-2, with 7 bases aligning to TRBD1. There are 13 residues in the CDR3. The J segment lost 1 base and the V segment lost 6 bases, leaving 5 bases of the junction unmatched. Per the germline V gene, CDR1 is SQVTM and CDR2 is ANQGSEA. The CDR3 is CSVFRDSNYGYTF. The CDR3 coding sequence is TGCAGCGTCTTCCGGGACAGTAACTATGGCTACACCTTC.